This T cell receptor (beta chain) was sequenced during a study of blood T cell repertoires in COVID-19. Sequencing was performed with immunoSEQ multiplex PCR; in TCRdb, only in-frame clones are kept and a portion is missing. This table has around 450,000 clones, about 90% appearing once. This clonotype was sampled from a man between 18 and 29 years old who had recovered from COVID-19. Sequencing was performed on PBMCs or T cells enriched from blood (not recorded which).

The CDR3 is CASSEEGEGGYTF. CDR3 nucleotide sequence: TGTGCCAGCAGTGAAGAAGGCGAGGGTGGCTACACCTTC. The chain couples TRBV6-1 to TRBJ1-2; D is unresolved. This CDR3 comprises 13 residues. V lost 1 base, J lost 7 bases, and 10 bases lay in between. Germline-derived CDR1 and CDR2 are MNHNS and SASEGT.